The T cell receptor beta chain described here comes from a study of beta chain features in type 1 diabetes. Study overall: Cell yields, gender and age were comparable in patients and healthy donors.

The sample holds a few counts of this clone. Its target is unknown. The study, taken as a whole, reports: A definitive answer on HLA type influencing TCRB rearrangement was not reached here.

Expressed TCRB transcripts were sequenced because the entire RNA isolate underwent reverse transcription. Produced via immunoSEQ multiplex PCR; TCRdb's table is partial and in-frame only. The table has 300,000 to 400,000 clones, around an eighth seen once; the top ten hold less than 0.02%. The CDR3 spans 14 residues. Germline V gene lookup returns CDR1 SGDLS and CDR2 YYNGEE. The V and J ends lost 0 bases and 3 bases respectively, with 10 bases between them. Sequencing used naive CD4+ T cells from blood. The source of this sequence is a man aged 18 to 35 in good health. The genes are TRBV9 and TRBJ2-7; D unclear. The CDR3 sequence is CASSVDPGFYEQYF. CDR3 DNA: TGTGCCAGCAGCGTAGATCCAGGCTTCTACGAGCAGTACTTC.